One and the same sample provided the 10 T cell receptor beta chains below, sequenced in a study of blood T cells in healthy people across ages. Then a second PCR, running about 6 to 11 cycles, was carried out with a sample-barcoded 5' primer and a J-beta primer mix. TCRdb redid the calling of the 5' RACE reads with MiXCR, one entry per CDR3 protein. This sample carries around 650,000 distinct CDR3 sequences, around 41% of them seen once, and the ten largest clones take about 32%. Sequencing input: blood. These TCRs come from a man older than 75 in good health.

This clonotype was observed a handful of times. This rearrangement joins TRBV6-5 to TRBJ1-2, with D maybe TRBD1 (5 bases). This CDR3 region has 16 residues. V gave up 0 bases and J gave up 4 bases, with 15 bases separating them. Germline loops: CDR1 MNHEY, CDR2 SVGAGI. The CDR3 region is CASSYSGGASPYGYTF. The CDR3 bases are TGTGCCAGCAGTTACTCCGGGGGTGCTTCTCCCTATGGCTACACCTTC.

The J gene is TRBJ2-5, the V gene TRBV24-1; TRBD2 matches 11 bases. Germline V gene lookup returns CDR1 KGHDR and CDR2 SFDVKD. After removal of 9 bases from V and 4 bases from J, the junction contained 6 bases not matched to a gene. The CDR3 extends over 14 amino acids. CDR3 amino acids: CATATSGRIETQYF. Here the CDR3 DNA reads TGTGCCACCGCTACTAGCGGGAGAATAGAGACCCAGTACTTC.

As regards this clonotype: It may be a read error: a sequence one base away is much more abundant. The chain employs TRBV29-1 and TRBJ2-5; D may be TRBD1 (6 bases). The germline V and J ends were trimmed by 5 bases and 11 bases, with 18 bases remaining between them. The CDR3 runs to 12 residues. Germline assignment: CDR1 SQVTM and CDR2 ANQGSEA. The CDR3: CSVRDTPSEQYF. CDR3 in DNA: TGCAGCGTTAGGGACACACCAAGTGAGCAGTACTTC. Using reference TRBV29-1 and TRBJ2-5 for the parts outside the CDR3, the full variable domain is SAVISQKPSRDICQRGTSLTIQCQVDSQVTMMFWYRQQPGQSLTLIATANQGSEATYESGFVIDKFPISRPNLTFSTLTVSNMSPEDSSIYLCSVRDTPSEQYFGPGTRLLVL.

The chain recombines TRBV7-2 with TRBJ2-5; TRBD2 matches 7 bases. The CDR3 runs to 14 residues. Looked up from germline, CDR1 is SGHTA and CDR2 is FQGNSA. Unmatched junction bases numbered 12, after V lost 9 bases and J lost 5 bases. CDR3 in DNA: TGTGCCAGTGCTACGGGGGGATTGGGGGAGACCCAGTACTTC. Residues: CASATGGLGETQYF.

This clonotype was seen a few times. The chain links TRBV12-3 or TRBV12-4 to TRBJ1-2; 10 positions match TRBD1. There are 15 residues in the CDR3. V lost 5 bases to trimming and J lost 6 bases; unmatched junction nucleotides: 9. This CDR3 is CASSMRTGGFNGYTF. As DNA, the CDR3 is TGTGCCAGCAGTATGCGGACAGGGGGGTTCAATGGCTACACCTTC.

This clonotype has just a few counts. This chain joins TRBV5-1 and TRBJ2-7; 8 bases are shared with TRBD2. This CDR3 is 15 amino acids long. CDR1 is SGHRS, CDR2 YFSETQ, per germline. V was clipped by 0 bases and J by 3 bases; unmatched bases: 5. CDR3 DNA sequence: TGCGCCAGCAGCTTGGCCGGGAGGGCCGACTACGAGCAGTACTTC. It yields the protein CASSLAGRADYEQYF.

This CDR3 is CSARWGDQPQHF. The CDR3 DNA sequence: TGCAGTGCCAGGTGGGGAGATCAGCCCCAGCATTTT. This sequence joins TRBV20-1 and TRBJ1-5, with unresolved D. Trimming left V 6 bases short and J 5 bases short, with 11 bases between. Germline loops: CDR1 DFQATT, CDR2 SNEGSKA (reference sequence). This CDR3 spans 12 amino acids.

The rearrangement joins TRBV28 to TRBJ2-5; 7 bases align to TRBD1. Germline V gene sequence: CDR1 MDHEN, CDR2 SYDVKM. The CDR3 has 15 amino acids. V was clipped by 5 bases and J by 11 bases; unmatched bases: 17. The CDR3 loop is CASSPPGTAAYGQYF. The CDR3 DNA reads TGTGCCAGCAGTCCCCCAGGGACAGCCGCCTACGGGCAGTACTTC.

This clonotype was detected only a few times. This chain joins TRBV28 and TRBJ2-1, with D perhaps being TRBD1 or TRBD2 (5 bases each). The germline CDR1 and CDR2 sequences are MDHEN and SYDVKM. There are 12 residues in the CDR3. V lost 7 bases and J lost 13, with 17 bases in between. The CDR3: CASNILGRPQFF. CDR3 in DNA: TGTGCCAGCAATATACTGGGACGCCCTCAGTTCTTC.

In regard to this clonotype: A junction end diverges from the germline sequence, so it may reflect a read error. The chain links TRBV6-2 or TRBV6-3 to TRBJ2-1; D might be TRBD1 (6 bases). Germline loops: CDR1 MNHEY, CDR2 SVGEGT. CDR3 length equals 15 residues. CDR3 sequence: CASSWTVSSNNEQFF. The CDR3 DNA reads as TGTGCCAGCAGTTGGACAGTCAGCTCCAACAATGAGCAGTTCTTC.